The TCR beta chain under discussion was sequenced for a study of vaccination and CD4 T cells after COVID-19. Once obtained from cultured CD4+ T cells, the DNA was sequenced using the Oncomine TCR Beta short-read assay. Cultures of CD4+ T cells served as the source for extracting genomic DNA. TCRdb reprocessed the PCR reads with MiXCR, giving one entry per CDR3 protein. The sample contains around 25,000 distinct CDR3 sequences, around two fifths of which appear only once. In the case of this clonotype: Its antigen is as yet unknown.

Germline V gives CDR1 SNHLY, CDR2 FYNNEI. The CDR3 is 12 residues long. Trimming shortened V by 6 bases and J by 4 bases, and 10 bases separated the two germline ends. Treatment here: roughly 10-day PBMC culture with coronavirus spike peptide pools or control peptides (ViraFEST assay). The sample consisted of CD4+ T cells from blood, cultured in vitro. The chain employs TRBV2 and TRBJ2-7; the D is unclear. This receptor was identified in a human donor who had recovered from COVID-19. CDR3 sequence (DNA): TGTGCCAGCAGGAGTGGTGGTTACGAGCAGTACTTC. Its protein product is CASRSGGYEQYF.